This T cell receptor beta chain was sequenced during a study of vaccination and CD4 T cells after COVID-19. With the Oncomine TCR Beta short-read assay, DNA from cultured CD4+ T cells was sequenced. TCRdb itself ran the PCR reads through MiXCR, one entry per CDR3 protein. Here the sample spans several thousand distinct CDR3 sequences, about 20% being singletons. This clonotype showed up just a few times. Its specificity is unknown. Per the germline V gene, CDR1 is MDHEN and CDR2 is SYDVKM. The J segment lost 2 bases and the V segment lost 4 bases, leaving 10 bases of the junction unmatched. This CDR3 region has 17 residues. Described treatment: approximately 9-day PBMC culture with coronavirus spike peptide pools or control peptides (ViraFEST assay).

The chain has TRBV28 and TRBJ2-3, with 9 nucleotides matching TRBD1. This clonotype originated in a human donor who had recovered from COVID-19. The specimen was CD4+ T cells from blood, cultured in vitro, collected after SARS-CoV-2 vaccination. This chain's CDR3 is CASSSYAGQGATDTQYF. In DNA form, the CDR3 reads TGTGCCAGCAGTTCGTACGCGGGACAGGGCGCCACAGATACGCAGTATTTT. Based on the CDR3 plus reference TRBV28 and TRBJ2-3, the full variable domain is DVKVTQSSRYLVKRTGEKVFLECVQDMDHENMFWYRQDPGLGLRLIYFSYDVKMKEKGDIPEGYSVSREKKERFSLILESASTNQTSMYLCASSSYAGQGATDTQYFGPGTRLTVL.